These 3 T cell receptor beta chains originate from one sample sequenced in a study of shared clonotypes between healthy human individuals. Naive CD8 cells lacked CD45RO, underwent positive selection for CCR7 and left out terminally differentiated effector memory CD45RA+ cells. TCRdb's copy holds only in-frame clones and misses some; the assay was immunoSEQ multiplex PCR. The table shows 1.5 million to 2.5 million clones, with 85% to 95% occurring only once. The sample was naive CD8+ T cells sorted from blood. The receptors come from a young man in good health.

The chain couples TRBV10-3 to TRBJ2-7; D possibly corresponds to TRBD1 (5 bases). The CDR3 is made up of 16 amino acids. Germline V gives CDR1 ENHRY, CDR2 SYGVKD. The V and J ends lost 6 bases and 0 bases respectively, with 18 bases between them. In DNA, the CDR3 is TGTGCCATCAGCGATCTACAGGCGAGGAGCTCCTACGAGCAGTACTTC. This codes for CAISDLQARSSYEQYF.

J is TRBJ1-2 and V is TRBV5-6; the D is unclear. V gave up 3 bases and J gave up 1 base, with 7 bases separating them. Germline V gene data show CDR1 as SGHDT and CDR2 as YYEEEE. CDR3 length: 13 amino acids. CDR3 sequence reads: CASSSDGNYGYTF. DNA of the CDR3: TGTGCCAGCAGCTCGGACGGTAACTATGGCTACACCTTC. Supplemented by reference TRBV5-6 and TRBJ1-2, the full variable domain reads DAGVTQSPTHLIKTRGQQVTLRCSPKSGHDTVSWYQQALGQGPQFIFQYYEEEERQRGNFPDRFSGHQFPNYSSELNVNALLLGDSALYLCASSSDGNYGYTFGSGTRLTVV.

This clone showed up many times. The chain combines TRBV10-3 with TRBJ1-2; perhaps TRBD1 as D (5 bases). Germline CDR1 is ENHRY and CDR2 is SYGVKD. The CDR3 contains 15 residues. V dropped 7 bases and J dropped 3 bases, with 18 bases sitting between them. CDR3 amino acids: CAITARDGLDYGYTF. CDR3 sequence (DNA): TGTGCCATCACCGCCAGGGACGGGCTTGACTATGGCTACACCTTC.